These 18 T cell receptor beta chains were sequenced from one sample in a study of T cells after somatic rescue of genetic block. The data were produced by immunoSEQ multiplex PCR, yet TCRdb's version contains in-frame clones alone and is incomplete. The sample yields 70,000 or so clones, about 91% seen once. The specimen was peripheral blood mononuclear cells (PBMCs). These TCRs come from a man aged 35 to 55.

The gene calls are TRBV5-1 and TRBJ2-3; D gene unclear. V shed 5 bases and J shed 3 bases, with 4 bases lying between them. The CDR3 is made up of 11 amino acids. Germline V gene lookup returns CDR1 SGHRS and CDR2 YFSETQ. In DNA form, the CDR3 reads TGCGCCAGCAGTTCTACAGATACGCAGTATTTT. Translating gives CASSSTDTQYF.

The chain carries TRBV27 and TRBJ1-2; D is unresolved. V lost 0 bases and J lost 1, with 12 bases in between. The germline V gene has CDR1 MNHEY and CDR2 SMNVEV (reference sequence). CDR3 length: 16 amino acids. Here the CDR3 DNA reads TGTGCCAGCAGTTTATCCGGTGCCCTCGTTAACTATGGCTACACCTTC. It translates to CASSLSGALVNYGYTF.

V and J are TRBV11-3 and TRBJ1-1, with D perhaps TRBD1 (5 bases). This CDR3 contains 14 residues. CDR1 and CDR2 from the germline V gene are SGHNT and YENEEA. The V end lost 3 bases, the J end lost 1 base, and 9 bases lay between the germline ends. The CDR3 region is CASSFGGENTEAFF. In DNA form, the CDR3 reads TGTGCCAGCAGCTTCGGGGGGGAGAACACTGAAGCTTTCTTT.

The V gene is TRBV11-2, the J gene TRBJ1-3; D is uncertain. Trimming took off 1 base at V and 0 bases at J, with 7 bases between the two ends. The CDR3 is made up of 15 amino acids. Germline CDR1 and CDR2: SGHAT and FQNNGV. CDR3 in amino acids: CASSLGRLSGNTIYF. In DNA form, the CDR3 reads TGTGCCAGCAGCTTAGGGCGACTCTCTGGAAACACCATATATTTT.

The chain joins TRBV14 to TRBJ2-2; the D is unclear. Germline-derived CDR1 and CDR2 are SGHDN and FVKESK. The CDR3 runs 14 residues. Trimming cost V 8 bases and J 3 bases, with 13 bases left between them. The CDR3 nucleotides read TGTGCCAGCTCCGGAGTGTGGGACACCGGGGAGCTGTTTTTT. It translates to CASSGVWDTGELFF.

The genes are TRBV2 and TRBJ2-3; 10 nucleotides line up with TRBD1. This CDR3 has 15 amino acids. V lost 7 bases, J lost 7 bases, and 11 bases stayed unmatched. The V gene's germline CDR1 is SNHLY and CDR2 FYNNEI. The CDR3 nucleotides read TGTGCCAGCATTTCGACAGGGGGCGCGTTACATACGCAGTATTTT. Its translation: CASISTGGALHTQYF.

CDR3 sequence reads: CASSVVGGAGIQYF. The CDR3 region has the DNA TGTGCCAGCAGCGTAGTAGGAGGGGCTGGCATTCAGTACTTC. The chain uses TRBV9 and TRBJ2-4, with D possibly being TRBD2 (6 bases). Per the germline V gene, CDR1 is SGDLS and CDR2 is YYNGEE. This CDR3 has 14 amino acids. The V end lost 0 bases, the J end lost 9 bases, and 13 bases lay between the germline ends.

As DNA, the CDR3 is TGTGCCAGTAGCCCGACTGCTGGAAACACCATATATTTT. It codes for CASSPTAGNTIYF. The chain couples TRBV19 to TRBJ1-3; D is uncertain. The CDR3 runs 13 residues. The germline V gene encodes CDR1 LNHDA and CDR2 SQIVND (reference sequence). Between the trimmed V and J ends, which lost 6 bases and 2 bases, there was a span of 8 bases.

The genes are TRBV5-5 and TRBJ1-4; a weak D match, TRBD1 (6 bases). The V end lost 8 bases, the J end lost 5 bases, and 13 bases lay between the germline ends. CDR1 and CDR2 (germline): SGHKS, YYEKEE (reference sequence). The CDR3 consists of 13 residues. The CDR3: CASTRGGNEKLFF. The DNA of the CDR3 is TGTGCCAGTACAAGAGGGGGAAATGAAAAACTGTTTTTT.

This chain connects TRBV6-5 to TRBJ2-4; 9 nucleotides align to TRBD1. Germline V gene lookup returns CDR1 MNHEY and CDR2 SVGAGI. V shed 7 bases, J shed 4 bases, and the junction held 8 bases outside the gene matches. The CDR3 runs to 15 residues. CDR3 nucleotides: TGTGCCAGCACTCCCCGAGGACAGGGGAAAAACATTCAGTACTTC. Translated, it gives CASTPRGQGKNIQYF.

The chain links TRBV28 to TRBJ2-2; D might be TRBD2 (6 bases). The germline V and J ends were trimmed by 4 bases and 6 bases, with 12 bases remaining between them. Germline V lookup: CDR1 MDHEN, CDR2 SYDVKM. The CDR3 is 14 amino acids. DNA for the CDR3: TGTGCCAGCAGTTACGGAGGAGGGGCCGGGGAGCTGTTTTTT. It is translated as CASSYGGGAGELFF.

To note about this clone: The junction shows a germline mismatch at one end, possibly a read error. The chain links TRBV5-7 to TRBJ2-7; 7 nucleotides match TRBD2. TRBV5-7 is an ORF; its function is uncertain. The CDR3 is 14 amino acids. CDR3 nucleotides: TGTGCCAGCAACTTGGGGGGGGTAGTCGACGAGCAGTACTTC. Its translation is CASNLGGVVDEQYF.

The V call is TRBV6-4, the J call TRBJ2-7; TRBD1 or TRBD2 may be the D gene (6 bases each). V dropped 5 bases and J dropped 0 bases, with 8 bases sitting between them. This CDR3 comprises 13 residues. Germline lookup yields CDR1 MRHNA and CDR2 SNTAGT. CDR3 DNA: TGTGCCAGCAGTCGGGGGCCCTCCTACGAGCAGTACTTC. Translated, it gives CASSRGPSYEQYF.

The rearrangement uses TRBV27 and TRBJ2-5; D is possibly TRBD2 (5 bases). The V gene's germline CDR1 is MNHEY and CDR2 SMNVEV (reference sequence). Trimming removed 8 bases from V and 4 bases from J, with 20 bases in between. There are 15 residues in the CDR3. CDR3 sequence (DNA): TGTGCCAGCGTTTGGGAGTTTGGAGAAGGAGAGACCCAGTACTTC. Translation: CASVWEFGEGETQYF.

The rearrangement links TRBV9 to TRBJ1-2; the D is unclear. Trimming removed 0 bases from V and 7 bases from J, with 13 bases in between. This CDR3 spans 14 amino acids. From germline, CDR1 is SGDLS and CDR2 YYNGEE. CDR3 nucleotides: TGTGCCAGCAGCGTAGGGATAGCGGGGAGTGGCTACACCTTC. Protein: CASSVGIAGSGYTF.

The rearrangement links TRBV6-1 to TRBJ1-2; D call uncertain. Trimming removed 3 bases at V and 8 bases at J, with 19 bases between. CDR3 length equals 15 residues. Germline V gene lookup returns CDR1 MNHNS and CDR2 SASEGT. CDR3 in DNA: TGTGCCAGCAGTGAGTCCACCGGTTCTCCTGGGGGCTACACCTTC. Protein sequence: CASSESTGSPGGYTF.

V gene TRBV2 combines with J gene TRBJ1-1; D is uncertain. The V gene lost 6 bases and the J gene lost 4 bases, with 12 bases spanning the gap. The CDR3 loop spans 13 amino acids. Germline loops: CDR1 SNHLY, CDR2 FYNNEI. The DNA of the CDR3 is TGTGCCAGCAGGCTGAGTGAAGTCACTGAAGCTTTCTTT. Translation gives CASRLSEVTEAFF. The full variable domain, its missing parts supplied by reference TRBV2 and TRBJ1-1, is EPEVTQTPSHQVTQMGQEVILRCVPISNHLYFYWYRQILGQKVEFLVSFYNNEISEKSEIFDDQFSVERPDGSNFTLKIRSTKLEDSAMYFCASRLSEVTEAFFGQGTRLTVV.

The chain uses TRBV4-1 and TRBJ2-7, with no clear D. The CDR3 is 11 amino acids. The V and J ends lost 0 bases and 10 bases respectively, with 7 bases between them. Germline CDR1 and CDR2: MGHRA and YSYEKL. CDR3 nucleotide sequence: TGCGCCAGCAGCCAAGATGGTCCCCAGTACTTC. The encoded protein is CASSQDGPQYF.